This T cell receptor (beta chain) emerged from a study of response to subunit inactivated influenza vaccine. The study's findings and limits: The authors suggested that every seasonal influenza vaccination recruits few new T cells.

TCRdb processed the RT-PCR reads anew with MiXCR; each CDR3 protein has one entry. Altogether about 520,000 distinct CDR3 sequences are present, approximately 11% being singletons, with the ten largest covering about 12%. Regarding this clonotype: The antigen is unknown.

The CDR3 has 15 residues. CDR1 and CDR2 from the germline V gene are SGHRS and YFSETQ. Trimming removed 0 bases from V and 4 bases from J; junction bases left unmatched: 0. This TCR was sampled from a man aged 45 to 65 who received an inactivated influenza vaccine. The sample consisted of PBMCs from blood, taken around seven weeks after vaccination. The rearrangement joins TRBV5-1 to TRBJ2-6; 8 bases agree with TRBD2. The CDR3 loop is CASSLVAGGANVLTF. DNA for the CDR3: TGCGCCAGCAGCTTGGTAGCGGGAGGGGCCAACGTCCTGACTTTC.